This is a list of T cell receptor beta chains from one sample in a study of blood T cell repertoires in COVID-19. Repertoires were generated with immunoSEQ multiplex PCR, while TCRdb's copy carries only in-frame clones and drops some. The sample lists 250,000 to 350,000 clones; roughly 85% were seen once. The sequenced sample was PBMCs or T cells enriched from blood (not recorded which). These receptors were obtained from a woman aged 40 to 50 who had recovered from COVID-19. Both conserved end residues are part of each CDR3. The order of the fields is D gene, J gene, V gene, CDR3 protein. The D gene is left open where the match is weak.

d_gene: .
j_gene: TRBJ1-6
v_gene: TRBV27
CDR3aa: CASSLYREGSPLHF

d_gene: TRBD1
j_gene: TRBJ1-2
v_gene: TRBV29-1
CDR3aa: CSVRVGGGYGYTF

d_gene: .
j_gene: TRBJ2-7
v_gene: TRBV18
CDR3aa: CASSPLDSALEQYF

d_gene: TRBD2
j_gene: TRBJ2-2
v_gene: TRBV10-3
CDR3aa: CAIRGSGRAGTGELFF

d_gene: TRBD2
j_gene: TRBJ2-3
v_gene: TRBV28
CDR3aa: CASSFAGVPDTQYF

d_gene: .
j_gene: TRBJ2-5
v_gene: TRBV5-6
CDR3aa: CASSLRQGSTPGTQYF

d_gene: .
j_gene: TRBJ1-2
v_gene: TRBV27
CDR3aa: CASSFRPGTLYGYTF

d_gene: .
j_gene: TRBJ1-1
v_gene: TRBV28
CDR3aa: CASSFLRNTEAFF

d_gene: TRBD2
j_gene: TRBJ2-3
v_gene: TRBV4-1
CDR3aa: CASSQALAGGTDTQYF

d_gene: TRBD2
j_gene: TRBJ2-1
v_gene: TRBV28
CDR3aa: CASSFLAGGYNEQFF

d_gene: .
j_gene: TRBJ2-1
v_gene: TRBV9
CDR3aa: CASSVVASSNEQFF

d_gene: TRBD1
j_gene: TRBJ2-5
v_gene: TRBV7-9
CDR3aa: CASSSHRDRAYQETQYF

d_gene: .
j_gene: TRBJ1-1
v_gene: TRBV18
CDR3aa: CASSRDSMNTEAFF

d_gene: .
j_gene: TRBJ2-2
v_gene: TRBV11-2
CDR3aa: CASSFVVTGELFF

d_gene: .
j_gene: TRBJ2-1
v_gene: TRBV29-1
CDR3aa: CSVVWAGRTNEQFF

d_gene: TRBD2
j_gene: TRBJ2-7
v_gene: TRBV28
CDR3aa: CASSPGGIYEQYF

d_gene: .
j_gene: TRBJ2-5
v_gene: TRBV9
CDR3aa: CASSVGPPGGETQYF

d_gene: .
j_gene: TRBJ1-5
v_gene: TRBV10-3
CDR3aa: CAISEIQGGNQPQHF

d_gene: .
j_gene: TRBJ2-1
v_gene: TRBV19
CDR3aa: CASSIYGNEQFF

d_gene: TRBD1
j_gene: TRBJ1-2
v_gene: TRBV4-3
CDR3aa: CASSRSDRDSTGYTF

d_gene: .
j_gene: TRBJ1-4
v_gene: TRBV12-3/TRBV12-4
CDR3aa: CASSPGGGEKLFF

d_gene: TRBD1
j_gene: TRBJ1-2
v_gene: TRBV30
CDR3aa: CAWSPGQSYGYTF

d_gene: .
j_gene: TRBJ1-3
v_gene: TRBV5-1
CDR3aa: CASSSQGAGNTIYF

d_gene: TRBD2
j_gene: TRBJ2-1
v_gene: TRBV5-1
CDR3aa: CASSPGTSSNEQFF

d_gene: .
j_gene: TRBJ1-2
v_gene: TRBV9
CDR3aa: CASSLGGEYGYTF